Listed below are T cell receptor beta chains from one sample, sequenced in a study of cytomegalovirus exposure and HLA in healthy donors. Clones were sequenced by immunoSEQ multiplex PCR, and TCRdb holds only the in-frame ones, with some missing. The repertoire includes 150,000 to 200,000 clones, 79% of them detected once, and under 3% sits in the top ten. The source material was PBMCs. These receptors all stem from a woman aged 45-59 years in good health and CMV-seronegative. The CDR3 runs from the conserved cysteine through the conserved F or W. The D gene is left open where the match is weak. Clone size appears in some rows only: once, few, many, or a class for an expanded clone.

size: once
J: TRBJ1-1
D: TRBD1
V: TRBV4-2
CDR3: CASSPTGGMAEAFF
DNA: TGTGCCAGCAGCCCCACAGGGGGAATGGCTGAAGCTTTCTTT

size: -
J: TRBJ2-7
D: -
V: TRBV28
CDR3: CASSPGKHNNEQYF
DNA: TGTGCCAGCAGTCCAGGAAAACATAACAACGAGCAGTACTTC

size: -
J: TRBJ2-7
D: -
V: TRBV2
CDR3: CASSSGGQPYEQYF
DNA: TGTGCCAGCAGTTCCGGGGGACAGCCCTACGAGCAGTACTTC

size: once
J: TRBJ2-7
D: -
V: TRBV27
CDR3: CASSSDLPAAEQYF
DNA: TGTGCCAGCAGTTCGGACCTTCCAGCGGCCGAGCAGTACTTC

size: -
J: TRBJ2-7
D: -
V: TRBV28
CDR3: CASRGGLESSYEQYF
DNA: TGTGCCAGCAGGGGGGGGCTTGAGAGCTCCTACGAGCAGTACTTC

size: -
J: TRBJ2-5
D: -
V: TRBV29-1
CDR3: CSVAYSGTQYF
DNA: TGCAGCGTCGCCTACTCCGGGACCCAGTACTTC

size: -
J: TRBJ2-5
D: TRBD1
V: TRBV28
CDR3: CASSFVDRRETQYF
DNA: TGTGCCAGCAGTTTTGTGGACAGGAGAGAGACCCAGTACTTC

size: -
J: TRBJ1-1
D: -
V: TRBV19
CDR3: CASSIGGWGTEAFF
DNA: TGTGCCAGTAGTATAGGGGGCTGGGGCACTGAAGCTTTCTTT

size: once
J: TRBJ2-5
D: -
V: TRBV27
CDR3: CASSFGAGTTRETQYF
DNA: TGTGCCAGCAGTTTCGGAGCCGGAACAACTCGGGAGACCCAGTACTTC

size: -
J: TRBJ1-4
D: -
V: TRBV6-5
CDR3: CASSSGAYEKLFF
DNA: TGTGCCAGCAGTTCAGGGGCCTACGAAAAACTGTTTTTT

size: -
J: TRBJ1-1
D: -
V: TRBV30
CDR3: CAWSGQGNTEAFF
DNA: TGTGCCTGGAGTGGGCAGGGAAACACTGAAGCTTTCTTT

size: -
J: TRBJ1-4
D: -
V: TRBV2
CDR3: CASSPQGTTNEKLFF
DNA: TGTGCCAGCAGTCCACAGGGTACAACTAATGAAAAACTGTTTTTT

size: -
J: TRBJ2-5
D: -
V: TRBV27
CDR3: CASSLFGQGQETQYF
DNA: TGTGCCAGCAGCCTTTTCGGGCAGGGGCAAGAGACCCAGTACTTC

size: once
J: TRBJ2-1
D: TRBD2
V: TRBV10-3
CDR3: CAISEPGGRSYNEQFF
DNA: TGTGCCATCAGTGAGCCTGGCGGGAGATCCTACAATGAGCAGTTCTTC

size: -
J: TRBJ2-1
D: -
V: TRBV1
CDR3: CTSPSKDREEYNEQFF
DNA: TGCACCAGCCCCTCAAAGGACAGGGAGGAGTACAATGAGCAGTTCTTC

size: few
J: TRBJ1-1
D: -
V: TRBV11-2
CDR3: CASSRFGVMDTEAFF
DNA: TGTGCCAGCAGCCGGTTCGGGGTCATGGACACTGAAGCTTTCTTT

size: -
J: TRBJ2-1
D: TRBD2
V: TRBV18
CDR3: CASSLVAGVRNEQFF
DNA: TGTGCCAGCTCACTGGTAGCGGGGGTTCGTAATGAGCAGTTCTTC

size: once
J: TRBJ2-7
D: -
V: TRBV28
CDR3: CASSLDGGGSYEQYF
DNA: TGTGCCAGCAGTTTGGATGGGGGCGGGTCCTACGAGCAGTACTTC

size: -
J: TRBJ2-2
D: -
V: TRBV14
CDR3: CASSFPGLTGELFF
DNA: TGTGCCAGCAGCTTCCCGGGACTTACCGGGGAGCTGTTTTTT

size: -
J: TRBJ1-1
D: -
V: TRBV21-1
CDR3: CASSRQGADNTEAFF
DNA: TGTGCCAGCAGCAGACAGGGGGCGGATAACACTGAAGCTTTCTTT

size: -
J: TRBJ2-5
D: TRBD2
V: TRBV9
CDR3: CASSVASGQETQYF
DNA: TGTGCCAGCAGCGTAGCTAGCGGCCAAGAGACCCAGTACTTC

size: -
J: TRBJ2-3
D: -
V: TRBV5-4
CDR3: CASSRSTDTQYF
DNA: TGTGCCAGCAGCCGGAGCACAGATACGCAGTATTTT

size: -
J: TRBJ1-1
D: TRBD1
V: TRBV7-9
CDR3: CSSSSNRGQANTEAFF
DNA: TGTTCCAGCAGCTCAAATAGGGGACAGGCGAACACTGAAGCTTTCTTT

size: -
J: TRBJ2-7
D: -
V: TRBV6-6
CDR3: CASSPGAEQYF
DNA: TGTGCCAGCAGCCCCGGTGCCGAGCAGTACTTC

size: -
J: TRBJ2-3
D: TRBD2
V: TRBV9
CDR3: CASSVVASGKATDTQYF
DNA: TGTGCCAGCAGCGTAGTGGCTAGCGGGAAGGCCACAGATACGCAGTATTTT

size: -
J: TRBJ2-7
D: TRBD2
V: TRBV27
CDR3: CASSLRRLAGVYEQYF
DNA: TGTGCCAGCAGTTTGAGGAGACTAGCGGGAGTTTACGAGCAGTACTTC

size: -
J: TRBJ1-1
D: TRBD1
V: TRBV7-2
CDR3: CASSTGQGYTEAFF
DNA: TGTGCCAGCAGCACCGGACAGGGGTACACTGAAGCTTTCTTT

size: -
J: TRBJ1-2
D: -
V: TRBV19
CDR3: CASIMDGLGYTF
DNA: TGTGCCAGTATCATGGACGGACTGGGCTACACCTTC

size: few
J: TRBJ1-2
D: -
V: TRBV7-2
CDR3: CASSLEEGYGYTF
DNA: TGTGCCAGCAGCTTAGAGGAGGGCTATGGCTACACCTTC

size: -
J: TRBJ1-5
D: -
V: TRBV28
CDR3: CASSLMGRGVDQPQHF
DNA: TGTGCCAGCAGTTTAATGGGCAGGGGTGTTGATCAGCCCCAGCATTTT

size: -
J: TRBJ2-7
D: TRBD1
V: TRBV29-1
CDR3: CSVDSGTGSTYEQYF
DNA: TGCAGCGTTGACAGCGGGACAGGGTCAACCTACGAGCAGTACTTC

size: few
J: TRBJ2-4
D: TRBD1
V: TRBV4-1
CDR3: CASSQDDRGTYF
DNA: TGCGCCAGCAGCCAAGACGACAGGGGGACCTACTTC

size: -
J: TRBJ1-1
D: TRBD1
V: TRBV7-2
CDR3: CASSLGRTGDTEAFF
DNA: TGTGCCAGCAGCTTAGGGAGGACAGGGGACACTGAAGCTTTCTTT

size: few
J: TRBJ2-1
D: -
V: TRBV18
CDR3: CASSPGQSNEQFF
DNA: TGTGCCAGCTCACCCGGACAGAGCAATGAGCAGTTCTTC

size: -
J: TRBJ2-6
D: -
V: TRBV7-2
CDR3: CASSFGGAAGANVLTF
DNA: TGTGCCAGCAGCTTTGGGGGGGCAGCTGGGGCCAACGTCCTGACTTTC

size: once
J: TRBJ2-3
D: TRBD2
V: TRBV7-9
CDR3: CASSLTLADVADTQYF
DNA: TGTGCCAGCAGCTTAACGCTAGCGGATGTCGCAGATACGCAGTATTTT

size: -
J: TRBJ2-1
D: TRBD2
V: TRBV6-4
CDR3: CANPEERGYNEQFF
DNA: TGTGCCAACCCGGAGGAGCGGGGTTACAATGAGCAGTTCTTC

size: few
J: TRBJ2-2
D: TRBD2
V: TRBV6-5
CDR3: CASSYGAGGITGELFF
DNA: TGTGCCAGCAGTTACGGAGCGGGAGGGATCACCGGGGAGCTGTTTTTT

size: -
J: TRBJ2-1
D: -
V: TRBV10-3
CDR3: CAISESPWETEGDNEQFF
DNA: TGTGCCATCAGTGAGTCACCCTGGGAAACCGAGGGAGACAATGAGCAGTTCTTC

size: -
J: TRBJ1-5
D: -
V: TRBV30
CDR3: CAWSAGEGQPQHF
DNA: TGTGCCTGGAGTGCGGGGGAGGGCCAGCCCCAGCATTTT

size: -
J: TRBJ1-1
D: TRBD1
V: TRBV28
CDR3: CASSRTGAILNTEAFF
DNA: TGTGCCAGCAGTCGGACAGGGGCGATATTAAACACTGAAGCTTTCTTT